Each of the 30 T cell receptor beta chains below was sequenced from the same sample in a study of PD-1 blockade in mismatch repair-deficient tumors. Sequencing was performed with immunoSEQ multiplex PCR; in TCRdb, only in-frame clones are kept and a portion is missing. In the table there are about 110,000 clones, around three quarters of which are singletons. The source material was peripheral blood, sampled roughly 60 weeks after starting pembrolizumab. The receptors stem from an adult with mismatch repair-deficient cancer.

The CDR3 reads CASSIKGEQYF. CDR3 bases: TGTGCCAGTAGTATAAAGGGCGAGCAGTACTTC. V and J are TRBV19 and TRBJ2-7; unclear D gene. Trimming left V 2 bases short and J 6 bases short, with 5 bases between. Germline CDR1 reads LNHDA; CDR2 reads SQIVND (reference sequence). This CDR3 is built from 11 residues.

This chain joins TRBV6-5 and TRBJ2-5, with TRBD2 identical over 7 bases. With V trimmed by 4 bases and J by 2 bases, 4 bases remained unmatched. Germline-derived CDR1 and CDR2 are MNHEY and SVGAGI. This CDR3 comprises 14 residues. This CDR3 is CASSFTGGQETQYF. CDR3 DNA sequence: TGTGCCAGCAGTTTTACGGGAGGTCAAGAGACCCAGTACTTC.

The chain couples TRBV7-9 to TRBJ2-3; D remains ambiguous. Germline V gene data show CDR1 as SEHNR and CDR2 as FQNEAQ (reference sequence). V shed 1 base and J shed 6 bases, with 5 bases lying between them. The CDR3 runs to 12 residues. The CDR3 protein is CASSLGADTQYF. Written as DNA, the CDR3 is TGTGCCAGCAGCTTAGGGGCCGATACGCAGTATTTT.

The V gene is TRBV21-1, the J gene TRBJ1-1. TRBV21-1 is listed as a pseudogene. The CDR3 loop spans 11 amino acids. The CDR3 sequence: CASSGNTEAFF. CDR3 coding DNA: TGTGCCAGCAGCGGGAACACTGAAGCTTTCTTT.

The chain joins TRBV29-1 to TRBJ2-7; D perhaps matches TRBD1 (6 bases). CDR3 length equals 12 residues. Germline CDR1 is SQVTM and CDR2 is ANQGSEA. V dropped 6 bases and J dropped 5 bases, with 14 bases sitting between them. CDR3 nucleotide sequence: TGCAGCGTCGATCAGGGGAGAAACGAGCAGTACTTC. This codes for CSVDQGRNEQYF.

The chain carries TRBV7-9 and TRBJ1-1, with 7 bases identical to TRBD1. The CDR3 has 15 amino acids. Germline CDR1 SEHNR, CDR2 FQNEAQ (reference sequence). V gave up 1 base and J gave up 4 bases; unmatched junction bases: 6. The CDR3 DNA reads TGTGCCAGCAGCTTAGAGACAGGGCTCATCACTGAAGCTTTCTTT. Protein sequence: CASSLETGLITEAFF. Variable domain in full (rest from reference TRBV7-9 and TRBJ1-1): DTGVSQNPRHKITKRGQNVTFRCDPISEHNRLYWYRQTLGQGPEFLTYFQNEAQLEKSRLLSDRFSAERPKGSFSTLEIQRTEQGDSAMYLCASSLETGLITEAFFGQGTRLTVV.

The chain employs TRBV6-1 and TRBJ2-7; D may be TRBD2 (6 bases). There are 13 residues in the CDR3. The V gene lost 7 bases and the J gene lost 3 bases, with 13 bases spanning the gap. The germline CDR1 and CDR2 sequences are MNHNS and SASEGT. CDR3: CASTSGGFYEQYF. Written as DNA, the CDR3 is TGTGCCAGCACCTCCGGGGGTTTCTACGAGCAGTACTTC.

This clone is a singleton in its sample. V and J are TRBV6-5 and TRBJ1-2; D not certain. CDR3 size: 12 residues. In germline, CDR1 is MNHEY, CDR2 SVGAGI. V lost 7 bases to trimming and J lost 1 base, with 7 bases between them. This CDR3 reads CASIGINYGYTF. In nucleotides, the CDR3 is TGTGCCAGCATCGGAATTAACTATGGCTACACCTTC.

Points on this clone: One end of the junction does not line up with germline, which may come from a read error. V is TRBV11-1 and J is TRBJ2-7, with D hard to call. Germline V gene sequence: CDR1 SGHAT, CDR2 FQDESV (reference sequence). The CDR3 runs to 13 residues. The CDR3: CASSSGGALSHCF. In DNA, the CDR3 is TGTGCCAGCAGCTCGGGTGGAGCCCTATCTCATTGCTTC.

The chain joins TRBV11-2 to TRBJ2-7, with a tentative D call TRBD1 (5 bases). The CDR3 consists of 15 residues. Germline V gives CDR1 SGHAT, CDR2 FQNNGV. V was shortened by 1 base and J by 7 bases, with 17 bases between the two germline ends. For the CDR3, the DNA is TGTGCCAGCAGCTTAGGGCAGGGAACCTTCCGGGAGCAGTACTTC. Protein: CASSLGQGTFREQYF.

This clone appeared once. The chain joins TRBV28 to TRBJ1-1; D remains unclear. The V gene lost 7 bases and the J gene lost 6 bases, with 12 bases spanning the gap. The CDR3 length is 12 residues. Per germline, CDR1 MDHEN and CDR2 SYDVKM. CDR3 nucleotides: TGTGCCAGCAACCCTGGAGGGTCTGAAGCTTTCTTT. It specifies CASNPGGSEAFF.

The CDR3 coding sequence is TGTGCCAGCAGCTTATTGCTCTCGGGTGAGCAGTTCTTC. Translated: CASSLLLSGEQFF. The chain joins TRBV7-3 to TRBJ2-1; D unresolved. Trimming removed 2 bases from V and 9 bases from J, with 11 bases in between. This CDR3 comprises 13 residues. Germline loops: CDR1 SGHTA, CDR2 FQGTGA.

This clone was detected a few times. This rearrangement joins TRBV2 to TRBJ2-1; 11 bases align to TRBD2. Per germline, CDR1 SNHLY and CDR2 FYNNEI. The CDR3 has 16 residues. Unmatched junction bases numbered 13, after V lost 6 bases and J lost 9 bases. The CDR3 coding sequence is TGTGCCAGCAGCCCGAGGTCCCTAGCGGGAGGATCTGAGCAGTTCTTC. This codes for CASSPRSLAGGSEQFF.

The chain is built from TRBV29-1 and TRBJ2-3; D call uncertain. In germline, CDR1 is SQVTM, CDR2 ANQGSEA. The CDR3 has 13 residues. The V gene lost 5 bases and the J gene lost 4 bases, with 13 bases spanning the gap. CDR3 bases: TGCAGCGTTATAGATGGCGGAGCAGATACGCAGTATTTT. Translating it yields CSVIDGGADTQYF.

V is TRBV7-2 and J is TRBJ2-7, with a possible D match to TRBD2 (5 bases). The CDR3 contains 13 residues. The germline V and J ends were trimmed by 0 bases and 6 bases, with 9 bases remaining between them. The germline V gene encodes CDR1 SGHTA and CDR2 FQGNSA. The CDR3 here is CASSLARAAEQYF. The CDR3 DNA reads as TGTGCCAGCAGCTTAGCGCGAGCGGCCGAGCAGTACTTC.

This clone was counted a few times. J is TRBJ2-3 and V is TRBV4-2; 13 nucleotides match TRBD2. V lost 0 bases and J lost 7; bases outside the gene matches: 4. The germline CDR1 and CDR2 sequences are LGHNA and YNFKEQ. The CDR3 is 16 residues long. The CDR3 here is CASSQDGLAGANTQYF. In DNA form, the CDR3 reads TGTGCCAGCAGCCAAGATGGACTAGCGGGAGCAAATACGCAGTATTTT.

This rearrangement joins TRBV27 to TRBJ1-2; a possible D gene is TRBD1 (6 bases). This CDR3 is built from 14 residues. Trimming left V 3 bases short and J 8 bases short, with 16 bases between. Germline lookup yields CDR1 MNHEY and CDR2 SMNVEV (reference sequence). CDR3 in DNA: TGTGCCAGCAGTTTTTTGGACAGAGGGTTAGGCTACACCTTC. Residues: CASSFLDRGLGYTF.

This rearrangement joins TRBV5-4 to TRBJ1-2; possible D gene TRBD1, 5 bases. The V end was cut by 4 bases, the J end by 6 bases, with 13 bases between. Germline CDR1 is SGHNT and CDR2 is YYREEE (reference sequence). The CDR3 has 13 amino acids. CDR3 residues: CASSPTGTNGYTF. The CDR3 DNA follows: TGTGCCAGCAGCCCGACGGGGACTAATGGCTACACCTTC.

The V call is TRBV18, the J call TRBJ1-1, with no clear D. This CDR3 is built from 16 residues. The germline V and J ends were trimmed by 3 bases and 0 bases, with 14 bases remaining between them. Germline V gene sequence: CDR1 KGHSH, CDR2 LQKENI. CDR3 sequence: CASSPGIAAMNTEAFF. In DNA form, the CDR3 reads TGTGCCAGCTCACCGGGAATTGCAGCGATGAACACTGAAGCTTTCTTT.

This clone was seen more than once but under ten times. The CDR3 DNA follows: TGTGCCAGCAGTTTGAGGGAGGGGGCTTATGGCTACACCTTC. Protein sequence: CASSLREGAYGYTF. This chain links TRBV27 with TRBJ1-2, with 7 bases fitting TRBD1. This CDR3 comprises 14 residues. Germline values: CDR1 MNHEY, CDR2 SMNVEV (reference sequence). The ends lost 3 bases at V and 5 bases at J; junction bases unmatched: 6.

The chain uses TRBV18 and TRBJ2-2; 11 bases agree with TRBD2. The CDR3 spans 16 residues. CDR1 and CDR2 (germline): KGHSH, LQKENI. V was pared by 1 base and J by 5 bases, with 3 bases of the junction left unmatched. CDR3 loop: CASSPRLAGGTGELFF. The CDR3 region has the DNA TGTGCCAGCTCACCACGTCTAGCGGGAGGAACCGGGGAGCTGTTTTTT.

The chain recombines TRBV9 with TRBJ2-2, with D possibly being TRBD2 (6 bases). The CDR3 is made up of 15 amino acids. The V gene's germline CDR1 is SGDLS and CDR2 YYNGEE. Trimming took off 0 bases at V and 2 bases at J, with 8 bases between the two ends. The DNA of the CDR3 is TGTGCCAGCAGCGTAGGGGGACTTAACACCGGGGAGCTGTTTTTT. Amino acid sequence: CASSVGGLNTGELFF. The full variable domain, in which reference TRBV9 and TRBJ2-2 provide the parts outside the CDR3, is DSGVTQTPKHLITATGQRVTLRCSPRSGDLSVYWYQQSLDQGLQFLIQYYNGEERAKGNILERFSAQQFPDLHSELNLSSLELGDSALYFCASSVGGLNTGELFFGEGSRLTVL.

The J gene is TRBJ2-3, the V gene TRBV28; no firm D call. Germline lookup yields CDR1 MDHEN and CDR2 SYDVKM. CDR3 size: 12 residues. The V gene lost 5 bases and the J gene lost 0 bases, with 3 bases spanning the gap. DNA of the CDR3: TGTGCCAGCAGTCTTAGCACAGATACGCAGTATTTT. Amino acids: CASSLSTDTQYF.

The chain uses TRBV7-3 and TRBJ2-3, with TRBD1 matching over 9 bases. The CDR3 totals 16 residues. Looked up from germline, CDR1 is SGHTA and CDR2 is FQGTGA. Unmatched junction bases numbered 9, after V lost 5 bases and J lost 3 bases. The CDR3 coding sequence is TGTGCCAGCAGCGCCGGGACAGGGAGAGGGACAGATACGCAGTATTTT. This gives the protein CASSAGTGRGTDTQYF.

This chain joins TRBV7-9 and TRBJ2-1; the D is unclear. Trimming removed 0 bases at V and 7 bases at J, with 16 bases between. The germline gives CDR1 SEHNR, CDR2 FQNEAQ (reference sequence). There are 16 residues in the CDR3. The CDR3, as DNA: TGTGCCAGCAGCTTAGCAGGGCTCAAAACGGCTAATGAGCAGTTCTTC. Its protein is CASSLAGLKTANEQFF.

The rearrangement joins TRBV23-1 to TRBJ1-1, with TRBD1 matching over 7 bases. TRBV23-1 falls under the ORF class, with uncertain function. J gave up 7 bases and V 6 bases, and 8 bases lay outside the gene matches. The CDR3 extends over 13 amino acids. DNA of the CDR3: TGCGCCAGCAGCCACAAGGGACAGAATGAAGCTTTCTTT. Amino acid sequence: CASSHKGQNEAFF.

The V and J genes are TRBV18 and TRBJ2-5; D is unresolved. This CDR3 is built from 13 residues. Trimming removed 2 bases from V and 2 bases from J, with 6 bases in between. Germline lookup yields CDR1 KGHSH and CDR2 LQKENI. This chain's CDR3 is CASSPAQQETQYF. The CDR3 DNA reads as TGTGCCAGCTCACCAGCACAACAAGAGACCCAGTACTTC.

The chain combines TRBV7-2 with TRBJ2-5, with unresolved D. The CDR3 spans 15 residues. V lost 0 bases and J 1 base, leaving 9 bases between the germline ends. Germline V lookup: CDR1 SGHTA, CDR2 FQGNSA. CDR3 nucleotide sequence: TGTGCCAGCAGCTTAGCGAGCCCGGGCCAAGAGACCCAGTACTTC. As protein: CASSLASPGQETQYF. The full variable domain, its missing parts supplied by reference TRBV7-2 and TRBJ2-5, is GAGVSQSPSNKVTEKGKDVELRCDPISGHTALYWYRQSLGQGLEFLIYFQGNSAPDKSGLPSDRFSAERTGGSVSTLTIQRTQQEDSAVYLCASSLASPGQETQYFGPGTRLLVL.

The V call is TRBV5-6, the J call TRBJ2-1; 10 positions match TRBD2. Germline assignment: CDR1 SGHDT and CDR2 YYEEEE. The CDR3 sequence is 14 residues long. V gave up 6 bases and J gave up 6 bases; unmatched junction bases: 6. Written as DNA, the CDR3 is TGTGCCAGCACCTGGTCTAGCGGGGGCAATGAGCAGTTCTTC. Its translation is CASTWSSGGNEQFF. Together with reference TRBV5-6 and TRBJ2-1, the CDR3 gives the full variable domain: DAGVTQSPTHLIKTRGQQVTLRCSPKSGHDTVSWYQQALGQGPQFIFQYYEEEERQRGNFPDRFSGHQFPNYSSELNVNALLLGDSALYLCASTWSSGGNEQFFGPGTRLTVL.

The chain links TRBV18 to TRBJ2-7; no reliable D call. Germline V gene lookup returns CDR1 KGHSH and CDR2 LQKENI. Deletions cut 0 bases from V and 4 bases from J, with 13 bases between. The CDR3 consists of 15 residues. This chain's CDR3 is CASSPPDLTSYEQYF. CDR3 DNA sequence: TGTGCCAGCTCACCACCGGACCTTACATCATACGAGCAGTACTTC.